This T cell receptor beta chain was obtained from a study of CD8+CD57+ T cells in acquired aplastic anemia. Study as a whole: Sorted CD4+ and CD8+ cells gave an average of roughly 3 ug of DNA.

By flow cytometry, patients selected for sequencing had shown an expansion of CD8+CD57+ cells. Germline values: CDR1 SEHNR, CDR2 FQNEAQ (reference sequence). V was clipped by 6 bases and J by 4 bases, with 13 bases between them. The CDR3 contains 13 residues. Both TCR beta VDJ combination and CDR3 sequence profiling were carried out. Genomic DNA was the template for this profiling. TCRdb processed the reads anew with MiXCR; each CDR3 protein has one entry. The sample includes 150,000 to 200,000 distinct CDR3 sequences, 71% of them seen just once. Sequencing was done on a sample of sorted CD4+, CD8+, or CD8+CD57+ T cells (not recorded which) from PBMCs. This TCR derives from a human donor with aplastic anemia. The rearrangement joins TRBV7-9 to TRBJ2-7, with D perhaps TRBD1 (5 bases). CDR3 sequence: CASSLTEPYEQYF. The CDR3 coding sequence is TGTGCCAGCAGTTTGACAGAACCATACGAGCAGTACTTC.